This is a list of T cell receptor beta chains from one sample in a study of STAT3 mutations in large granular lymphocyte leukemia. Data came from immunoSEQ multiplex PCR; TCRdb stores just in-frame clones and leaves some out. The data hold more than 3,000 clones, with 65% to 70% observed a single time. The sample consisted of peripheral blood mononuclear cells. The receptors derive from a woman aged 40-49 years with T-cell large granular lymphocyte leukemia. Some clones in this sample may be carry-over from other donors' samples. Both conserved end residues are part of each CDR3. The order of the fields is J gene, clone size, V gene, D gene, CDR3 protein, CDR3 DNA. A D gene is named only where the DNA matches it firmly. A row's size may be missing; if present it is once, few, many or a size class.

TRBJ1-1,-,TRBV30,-,CAWSKHENTEAFF,TGTGCCTGGAGTAAGCATGAGAACACTGAAGCTTTCTTT
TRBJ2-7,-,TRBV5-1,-,CASSLGAGRPYEQYF,TGCGCCAGCAGCTTGGGAGCAGGGAGGCCCTACGAGCAGTACTTC
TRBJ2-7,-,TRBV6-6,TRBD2,CASSLAGESYEQYF,TGTGCCAGCAGCCTAGCGGGAGAGTCCTACGAGCAGTACTTC
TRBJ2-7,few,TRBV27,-,CASSLGRAYEQYF,TGTGCCAGCAGTTTGGGCAGGGCCTACGAGCAGTACTTC
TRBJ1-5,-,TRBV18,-,CASSPPGSNQPQHF,TGTGCCAGCTCACCACCCGGGAGCAATCAGCCCCAGCATTTT
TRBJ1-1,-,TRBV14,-,CASSQAGALGTEAFF,TGTGCCAGCAGCCAGGCTGGGGCGCTGGGCACTGAAGCTTTCTTT
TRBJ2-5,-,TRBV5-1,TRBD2,CASSLAGLAGGPQETQYF,TGCGCCAGCAGCTTGGCCGGTTTGGCGGGGGGACCCCAAGAGACCCAGTACTTC
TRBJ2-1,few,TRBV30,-,CAWSVGSNNEQFF,TGTGCCTGGAGTGTAGGCAGCAACAATGAGCAGTTCTTC
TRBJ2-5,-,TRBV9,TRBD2,CASSPYPGRGLETQYF,TGTGCCAGCAGCCCCTACCCGGGGCGGGGGTTGGAGACCCAGTACTTC
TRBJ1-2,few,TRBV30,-,CAWSVEANYGYTF,TGTGCCTGGAGCGTTGAGGCTAACTATGGCTACACCTTC
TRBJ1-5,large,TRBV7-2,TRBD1,CASSSTPTGFNQPQHF,TGTGCCAGCAGCTCAACACCGACAGGGTTTAATCAGCCCCAGCATTTT
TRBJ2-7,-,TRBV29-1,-,CSVEERADYEQYF,TGCAGCGTTGAAGAGCGAGCAGACTACGAGCAGTACTTC
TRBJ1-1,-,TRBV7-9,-,CASSLVGRGDTEAFF,TGTGCCAGCAGCTTAGTGGGCCGGGGGGACACTGAAGCTTTCTTT
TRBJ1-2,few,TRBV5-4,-,CASSLNRVLLGYTF,TGTGCCAGCAGCTTAAACAGGGTCTTGCTTGGCTACACCTTC
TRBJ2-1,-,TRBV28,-,CASSLLLEQFF,TGTGCCAGCAGTCTATTGCTTGAGCAGTTCTTC
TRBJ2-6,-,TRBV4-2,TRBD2,CASSQEGQRGGRGANVLTF,TGTGCCAGCAGCCAAGAGGGGCAGCGGGGGGGCCGTGGGGCCAACGTCCTGACTTTC